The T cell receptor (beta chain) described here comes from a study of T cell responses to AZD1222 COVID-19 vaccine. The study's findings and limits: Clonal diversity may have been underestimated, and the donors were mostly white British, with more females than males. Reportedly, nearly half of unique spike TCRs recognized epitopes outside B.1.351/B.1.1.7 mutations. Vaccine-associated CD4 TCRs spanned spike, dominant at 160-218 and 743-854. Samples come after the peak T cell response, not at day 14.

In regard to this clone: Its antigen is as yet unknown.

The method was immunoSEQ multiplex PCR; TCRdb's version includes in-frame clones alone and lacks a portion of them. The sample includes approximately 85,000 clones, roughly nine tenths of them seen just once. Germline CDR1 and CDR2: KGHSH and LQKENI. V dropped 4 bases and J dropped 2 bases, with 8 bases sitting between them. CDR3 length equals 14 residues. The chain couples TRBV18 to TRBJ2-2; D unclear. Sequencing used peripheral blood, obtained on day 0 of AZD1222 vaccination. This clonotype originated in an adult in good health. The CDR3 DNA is TGTGCCAGCTCACTCACCGGTAACACCGGGGAGCTGTTTTTT. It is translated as CASSLTGNTGELFF.